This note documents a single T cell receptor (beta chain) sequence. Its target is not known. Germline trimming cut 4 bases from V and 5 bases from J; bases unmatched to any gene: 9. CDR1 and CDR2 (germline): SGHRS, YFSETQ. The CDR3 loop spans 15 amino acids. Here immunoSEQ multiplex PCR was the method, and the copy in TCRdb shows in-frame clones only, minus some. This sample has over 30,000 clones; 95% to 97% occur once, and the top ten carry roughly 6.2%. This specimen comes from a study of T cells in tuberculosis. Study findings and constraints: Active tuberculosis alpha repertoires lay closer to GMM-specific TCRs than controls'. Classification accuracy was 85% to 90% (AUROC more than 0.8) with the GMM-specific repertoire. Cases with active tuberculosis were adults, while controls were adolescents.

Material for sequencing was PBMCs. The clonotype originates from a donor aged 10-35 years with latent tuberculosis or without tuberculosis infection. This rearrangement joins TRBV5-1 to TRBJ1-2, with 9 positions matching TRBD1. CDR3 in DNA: TGCGCCAGCAGCAAGGGACAGGGAAAAGATTATGGCTACACCTTC. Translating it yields CASSKGQGKDYGYTF.